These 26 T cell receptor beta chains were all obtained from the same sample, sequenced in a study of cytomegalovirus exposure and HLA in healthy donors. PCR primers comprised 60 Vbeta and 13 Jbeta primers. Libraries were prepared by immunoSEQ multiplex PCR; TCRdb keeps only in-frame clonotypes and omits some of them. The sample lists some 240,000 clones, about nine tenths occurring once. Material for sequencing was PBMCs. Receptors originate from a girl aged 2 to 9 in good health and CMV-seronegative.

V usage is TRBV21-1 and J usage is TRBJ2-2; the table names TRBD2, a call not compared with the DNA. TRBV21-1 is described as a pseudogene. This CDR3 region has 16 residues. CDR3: CASTVLIACGTGELFF. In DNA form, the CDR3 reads TGTGCCAGCACCGTCCTGATCGCCTGCGGGACCGGGGAGCTGTTTTTT.

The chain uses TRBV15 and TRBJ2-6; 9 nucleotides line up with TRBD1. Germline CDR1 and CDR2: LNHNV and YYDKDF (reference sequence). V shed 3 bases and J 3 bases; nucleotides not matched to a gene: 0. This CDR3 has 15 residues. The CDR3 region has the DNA TGTGCCACCAGCAGGGACAGGGGTGGGGCCAACGTCCTGACTTTC. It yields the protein CATSRDRGGANVLTF.

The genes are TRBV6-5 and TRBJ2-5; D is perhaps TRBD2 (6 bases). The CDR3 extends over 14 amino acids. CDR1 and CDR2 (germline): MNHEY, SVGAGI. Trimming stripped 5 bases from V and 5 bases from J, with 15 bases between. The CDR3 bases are TGTGCCAGCAGTGTAACACGGGGGTGGGAGACCCAGTACTTC. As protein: CASSVTRGWETQYF.

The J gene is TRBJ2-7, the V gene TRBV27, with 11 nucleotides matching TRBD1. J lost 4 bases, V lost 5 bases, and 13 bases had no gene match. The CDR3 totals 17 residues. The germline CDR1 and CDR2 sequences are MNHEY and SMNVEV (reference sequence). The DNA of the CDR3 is TGTGCCAGCAGTCCCCTGGACAGGGGGCGAGGAAGGTACGAGCAGTACTTC. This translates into CASSPLDRGRGRYEQYF.

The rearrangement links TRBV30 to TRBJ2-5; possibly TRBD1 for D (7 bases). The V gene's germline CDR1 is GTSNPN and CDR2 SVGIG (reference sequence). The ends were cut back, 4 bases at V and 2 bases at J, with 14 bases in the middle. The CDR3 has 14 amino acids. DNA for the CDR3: TGTGCCTGGAAGGCGGGACAGACACAAGAGACCCAGTACTTC. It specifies CAWKAGQTQETQYF.

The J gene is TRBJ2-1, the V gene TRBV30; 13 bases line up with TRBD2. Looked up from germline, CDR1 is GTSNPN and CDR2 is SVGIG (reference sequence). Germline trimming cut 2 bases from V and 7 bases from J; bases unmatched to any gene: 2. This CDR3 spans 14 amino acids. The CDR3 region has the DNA TGTGCCTGGAGTCCGGGACTAGCGGGGAATGAGCAGTTCTTC. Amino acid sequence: CAWSPGLAGNEQFF.

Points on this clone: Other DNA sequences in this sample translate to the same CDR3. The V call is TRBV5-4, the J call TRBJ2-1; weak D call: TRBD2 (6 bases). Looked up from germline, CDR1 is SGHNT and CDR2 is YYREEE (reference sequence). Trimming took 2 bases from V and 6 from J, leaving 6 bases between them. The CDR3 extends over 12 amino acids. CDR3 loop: CASSFGGNEQFF. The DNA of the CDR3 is TGTGCCAGCAGCTTCGGGGGCAATGAGCAGTTCTTC. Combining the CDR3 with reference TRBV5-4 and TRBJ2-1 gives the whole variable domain ETGVTQSPTHLIKTRGQQVTLRCSSQSGHNTVSWYQQALGQGPQFIFQYYREEENGRGNFPPRFSGLQFPNYSSELNVNALELDDSALYLCASSFGGNEQFFGPGTRLTVL.

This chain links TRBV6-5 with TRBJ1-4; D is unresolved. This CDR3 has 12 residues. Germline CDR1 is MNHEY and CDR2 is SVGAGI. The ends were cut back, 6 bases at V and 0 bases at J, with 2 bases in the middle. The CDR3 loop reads CASSATNEKLFF. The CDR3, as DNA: TGTGCCAGCAGCGCAACTAATGAAAAACTGTTTTTT.

This CDR3 is CASSEQTPLTGELFF. The DNA for the CDR3 is TGTGCCAGCAGCGAGCAGACTCCCTTGACCGGGGAGCTGTTTTTT. The chain links TRBV5-4 to TRBJ2-2; D ambiguous. The CDR3 runs to 15 residues. Trimming cost V 4 bases and J 5 bases, with 15 bases left between them. Looked up from germline, CDR1 is SGHNT and CDR2 is YYREEE (reference sequence).

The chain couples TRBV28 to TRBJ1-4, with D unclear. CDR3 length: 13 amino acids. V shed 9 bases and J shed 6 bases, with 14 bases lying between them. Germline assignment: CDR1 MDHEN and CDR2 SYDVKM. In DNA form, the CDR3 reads TGTGCCAGTAGGAGGGAATGGGATGAAAAACTGTTTTTT. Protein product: CASRREWDEKLFF.

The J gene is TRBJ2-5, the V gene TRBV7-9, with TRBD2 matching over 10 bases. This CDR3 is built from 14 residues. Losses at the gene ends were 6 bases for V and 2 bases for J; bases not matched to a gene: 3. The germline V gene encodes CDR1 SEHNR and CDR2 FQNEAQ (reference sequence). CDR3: CASSLAGVQETQYF. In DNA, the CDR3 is TGTGCCAGCAGTCTAGCGGGGGTTCAAGAGACCCAGTACTTC.

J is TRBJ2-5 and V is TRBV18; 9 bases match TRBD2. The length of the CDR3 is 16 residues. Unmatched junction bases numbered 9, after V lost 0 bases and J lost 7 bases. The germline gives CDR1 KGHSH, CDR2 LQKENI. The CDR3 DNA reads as TGTGCCAGCTCACCACCGGAAGCGGGAGGCCTGGGGACCCAGTACTTC. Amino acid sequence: CASSPPEAGGLGTQYF.

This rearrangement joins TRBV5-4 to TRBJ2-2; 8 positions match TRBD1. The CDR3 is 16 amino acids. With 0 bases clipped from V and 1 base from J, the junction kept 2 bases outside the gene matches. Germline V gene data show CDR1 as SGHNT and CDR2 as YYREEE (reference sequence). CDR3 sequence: CASSLGTGKNTGELFF. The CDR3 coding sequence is TGTGCCAGCAGCTTGGGGACAGGGAAGAACACCGGGGAGCTGTTTTTT.

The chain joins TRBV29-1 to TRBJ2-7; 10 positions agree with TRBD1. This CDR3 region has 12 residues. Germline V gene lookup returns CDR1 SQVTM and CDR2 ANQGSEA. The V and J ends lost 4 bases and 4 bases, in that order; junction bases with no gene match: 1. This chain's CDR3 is CSVVDRGYEQYF. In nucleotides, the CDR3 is TGCAGCGTTGTGGACAGGGGGTACGAGCAGTACTTC.

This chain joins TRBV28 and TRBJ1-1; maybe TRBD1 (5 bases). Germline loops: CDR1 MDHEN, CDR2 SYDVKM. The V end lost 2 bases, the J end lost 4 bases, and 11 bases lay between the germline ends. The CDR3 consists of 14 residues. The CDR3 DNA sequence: TGTGCCAGCAGTTTAGGGGCCGGATTCACTGAAGCTTTCTTT. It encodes CASSLGAGFTEAFF.

The CDR3 region is CASSLQRVSNSPLHF. CDR3 bases: TGTGCCAGCAGCCTACAACGGGTTTCGAATTCACCCCTCCACTTT. This rearrangement joins TRBV6-1 to TRBJ1-6; D unresolved. V lost 6 bases and J lost 7, with 16 bases in between. CDR1 is MNHNS, CDR2 SASEGT, per germline. This CDR3 contains 15 residues.

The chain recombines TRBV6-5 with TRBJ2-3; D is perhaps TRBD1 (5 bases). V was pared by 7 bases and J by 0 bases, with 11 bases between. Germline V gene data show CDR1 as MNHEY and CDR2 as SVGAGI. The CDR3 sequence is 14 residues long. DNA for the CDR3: TGTGCCAGCAACAGGCGATCTAGCACAGATACGCAGTATTTT. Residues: CASNRRSSTDTQYF.

The CDR3 protein is CASANTGTGGSEAFF. CDR3 nucleotides: TGTGCCAGCGCGAACACCGGGACAGGGGGCTCTGAAGCTTTCTTT. The genes are TRBV6-6 and TRBJ1-1; TRBD1 matches at 12 bases. The CDR3 has 15 residues. V trimming: 8 bases; J trimming: 6 bases; junction bases outside the gene matches: 10. The germline V gene encodes CDR1 MNHNY and CDR2 SVGAGI (reference sequence).

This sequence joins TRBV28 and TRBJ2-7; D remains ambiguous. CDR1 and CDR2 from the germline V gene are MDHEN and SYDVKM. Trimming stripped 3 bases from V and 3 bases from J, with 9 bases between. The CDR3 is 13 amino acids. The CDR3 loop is CASSLRPNYEQYF. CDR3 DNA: TGTGCCAGCAGTTTGCGGCCGAACTACGAGCAGTACTTC.

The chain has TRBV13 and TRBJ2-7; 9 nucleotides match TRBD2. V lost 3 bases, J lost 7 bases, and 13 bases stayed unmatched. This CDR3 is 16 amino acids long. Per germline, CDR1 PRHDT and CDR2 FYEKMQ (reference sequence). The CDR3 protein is CASSFNPAGGPGEQYF. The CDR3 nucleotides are TGTGCCAGCAGCTTCAATCCCGCGGGGGGGCCGGGGGAGCAGTACTTC.

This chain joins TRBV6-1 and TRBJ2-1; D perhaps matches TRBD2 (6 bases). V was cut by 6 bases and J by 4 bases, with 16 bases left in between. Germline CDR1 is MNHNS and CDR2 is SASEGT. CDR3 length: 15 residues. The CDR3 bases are TGTGCCAGCAGGGTTTTCGGGAGCATGTACAATGAGCAGTTCTTC. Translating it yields CASRVFGSMYNEQFF.

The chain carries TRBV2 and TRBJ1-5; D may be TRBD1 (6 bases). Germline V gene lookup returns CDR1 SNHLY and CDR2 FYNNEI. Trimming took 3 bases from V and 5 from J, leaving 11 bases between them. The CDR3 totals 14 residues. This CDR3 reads CASSDRGRYQPQHF. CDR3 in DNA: TGTGCCAGCAGTGACAGGGGAAGGTATCAGCCCCAGCATTTT. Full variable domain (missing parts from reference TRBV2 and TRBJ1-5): EPEVTQTPSHQVTQMGQEVILRCVPISNHLYFYWYRQILGQKVEFLVSFYNNEISEKSEIFDDQFSVERPDGSNFTLKIRSTKLEDSAMYFCASSDRGRYQPQHFGDGTRLSIL.

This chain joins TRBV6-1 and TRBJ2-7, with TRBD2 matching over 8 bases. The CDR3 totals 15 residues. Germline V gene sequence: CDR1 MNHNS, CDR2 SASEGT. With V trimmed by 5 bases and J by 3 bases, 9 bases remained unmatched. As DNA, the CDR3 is TGTGCCAGCAGTCATCTAGCGGGTTACCACTACGAGCAGTACTTC. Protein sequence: CASSHLAGYHYEQYF.

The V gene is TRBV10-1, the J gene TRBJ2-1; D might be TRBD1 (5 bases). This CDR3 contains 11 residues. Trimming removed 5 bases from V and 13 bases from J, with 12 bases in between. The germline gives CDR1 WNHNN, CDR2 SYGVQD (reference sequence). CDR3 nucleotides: TGCGCCAGCAGTTGGGGCCCACTCCAGTTCTTC. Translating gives CASSWGPLQFF.

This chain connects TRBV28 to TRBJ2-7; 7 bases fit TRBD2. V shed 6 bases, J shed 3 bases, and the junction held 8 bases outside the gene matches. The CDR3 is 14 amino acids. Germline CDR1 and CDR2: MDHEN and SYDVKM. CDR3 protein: CASRGAGTRYEQYF. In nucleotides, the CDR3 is TGTGCCAGCAGGGGAGCGGGGACCCGCTACGAGCAGTACTTC.

CDR3 sequence (DNA): TGTGCCAGCAGTTCCCTCACAGGGTACCAAGAGACCCAGTACTTC. Its protein is CASSSLTGYQETQYF. This chain uses TRBV28 with TRBJ2-5; a possible D gene is TRBD1 (6 bases). This CDR3 is 15 amino acids long. From germline, CDR1 is MDHEN and CDR2 SYDVKM. The ends were cut back, 4 bases at V and 0 bases at J, with 12 bases in the middle.